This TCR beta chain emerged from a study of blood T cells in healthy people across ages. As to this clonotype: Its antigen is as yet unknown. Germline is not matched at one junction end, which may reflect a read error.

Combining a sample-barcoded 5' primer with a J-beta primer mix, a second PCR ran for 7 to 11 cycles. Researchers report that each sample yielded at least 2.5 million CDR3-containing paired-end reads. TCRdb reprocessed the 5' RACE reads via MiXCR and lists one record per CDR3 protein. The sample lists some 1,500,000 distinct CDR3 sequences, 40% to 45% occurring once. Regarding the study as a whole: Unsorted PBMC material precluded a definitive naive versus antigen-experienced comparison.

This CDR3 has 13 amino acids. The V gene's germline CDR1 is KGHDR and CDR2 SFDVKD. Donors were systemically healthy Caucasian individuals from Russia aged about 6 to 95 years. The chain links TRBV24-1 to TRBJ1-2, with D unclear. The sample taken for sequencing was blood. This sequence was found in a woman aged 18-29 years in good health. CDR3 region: CATSDASNDGYTF. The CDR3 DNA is TGTGCCACCAGTGACGCCAGTAACGATGGCTACACCTTC.